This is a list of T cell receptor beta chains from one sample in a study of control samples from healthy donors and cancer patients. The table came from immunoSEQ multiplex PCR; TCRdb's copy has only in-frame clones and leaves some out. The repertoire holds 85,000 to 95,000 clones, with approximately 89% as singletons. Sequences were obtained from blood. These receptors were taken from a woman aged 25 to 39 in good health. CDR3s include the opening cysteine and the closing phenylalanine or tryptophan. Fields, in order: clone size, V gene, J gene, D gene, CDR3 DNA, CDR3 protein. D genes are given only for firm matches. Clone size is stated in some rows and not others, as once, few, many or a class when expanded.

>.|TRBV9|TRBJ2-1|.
TGTGCCAGCAGCGTACGACAGGACAATGAGCAGTTCTTC
CASSVRQDNEQFF
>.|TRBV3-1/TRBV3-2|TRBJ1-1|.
TGTGCCAGCAGCCATAACAGGGTGGGAGCTTTCTTT
CASSHNRVGAFF
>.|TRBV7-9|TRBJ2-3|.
TGTGCCAGCAGCTTACCAAGTTTGGGACGGGTTCAGGATACGCAGTATTTT
CASSLPSLGRVQDTQYF
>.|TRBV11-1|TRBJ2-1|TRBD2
TGTGCCAGCTCCAGGGTCGATAGCGGGAGTTATGAGCAGTTCTTC
CASSRVDSGSYEQFF
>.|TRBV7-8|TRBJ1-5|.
TGTGCCAGCAGCTTTGATAGGGGCAATCAGCCCCAGCATTTT
CASSFDRGNQPQHF
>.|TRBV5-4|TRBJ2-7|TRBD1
TGTGCCAGCAGCTTGGGTCCAGGGGGCTACGAGCAGTACTTC
CASSLGPGGYEQYF
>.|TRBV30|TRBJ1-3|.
TGTGCCCTGGGATTCCTCTCTGGAAACACCATATATTTT
CALGFLSGNTIYF
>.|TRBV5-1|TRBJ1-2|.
TGCGCCAGCAGCTTGGCAGGCGGGGATAACTATGGCTACACCTTC
CASSLAGGDNYGYTF
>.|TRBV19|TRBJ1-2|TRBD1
TGTGCCAGTACCCCGGTGGGAGGACAGGGGTATGGCTACACCTTC
CASTPVGGQGYGYTF
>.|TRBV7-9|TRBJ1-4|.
TGTGCCAGCAGTCTTGTTACAACTAATGAAAAACTGTTTTTT
CASSLVTTNEKLFF
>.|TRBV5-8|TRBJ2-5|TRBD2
TGTGCCAGCAGCTTGGTGCGGGGGGAGACCCAGTACTTC
CASSLVRGETQYF
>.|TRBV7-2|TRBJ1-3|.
TGTGCCAGCAGCTTAATGGGGGAATACTCTGGAAACACCATATATTTT
CASSLMGEYSGNTIYF
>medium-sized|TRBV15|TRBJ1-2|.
TGTGCCACCAGCAGAGACGGGAGCTGGGGCTACACCTTC
CATSRDGSWGYTF
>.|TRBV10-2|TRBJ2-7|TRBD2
TGCGCCGCTGCCCTAGCGGGAGGCGCCTACGAGCAGTACTTC
CAAALAGGAYEQYF
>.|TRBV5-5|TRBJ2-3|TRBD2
TGTGCCAGCCACTCTTGGAGCGGGAATACGCAGTATTTT
CASHSWSGNTQYF
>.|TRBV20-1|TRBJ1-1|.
TGCAGTGCTAAGAGGCAAAGAGCTTTCTTT
CSAKRQRAFF
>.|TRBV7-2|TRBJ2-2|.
TGTGCCAGCAGCTTTGAGGCTTTAACATCCGGGGAGCTGTTTTTT
CASSFEALTSGELFF
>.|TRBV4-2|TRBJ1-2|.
TGTGCCAGCAGCCAAGGACAGCACCTCTATGGCTACACCTTC
CASSQGQHLYGYTF
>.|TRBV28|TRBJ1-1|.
TGTGCCAGCATCCTTCCCGGGGGATCGAACACTGAAGCTTTCTTT
CASILPGGSNTEAFF
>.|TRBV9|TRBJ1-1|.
TGTGCCAGCAGCTCTCGGGTGAAAAACACTGAAGCTTTCTTT
CASSSRVKNTEAFF
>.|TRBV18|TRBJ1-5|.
TGTGCCAGCTCACCCAACGATGATCGTCAGCCCCAGCATTTT
CASSPNDDRQPQHF
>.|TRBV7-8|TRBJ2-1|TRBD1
TGTGCCAGCAGCCGAGGGCAGGGGGCGCGGGAGCAGTTCTTC
CASSRGQGAREQFF
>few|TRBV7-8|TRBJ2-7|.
TGTGCCAGCAGCCCAGAGGCCCCGAAGGAGTACGAGCAGTACTTC
CASSPEAPKEYEQYF
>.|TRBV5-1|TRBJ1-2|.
TGCGCCAGCAGCTTGGAACGGAACTATGGCTACACCTTC
CASSLERNYGYTF
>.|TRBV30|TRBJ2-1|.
TGTGCCTGGGGACCCGGGGGTGGCTACAATGAGCAGTTCTTC
CAWGPGGGYNEQFF
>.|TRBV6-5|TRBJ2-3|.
TGTGCCAGCAGTTTAGGCGGGATTGAAGGGACAGATACGCAGTATTTT
CASSLGGIEGTDTQYF
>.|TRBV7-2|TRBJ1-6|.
TGTGCCAGCAGCTTAGCGGGGCAGTCTCGGTCACCCCTCCACTTT
CASSLAGQSRSPLHF
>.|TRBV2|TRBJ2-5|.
TGTGCCAGCAGTGTAGACCAGGAAGAGACCCAGTACTTC
CASSVDQEETQYF
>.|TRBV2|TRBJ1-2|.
TGTGCCAGCAGTGAAGGGGGGGGATATGGCTACACCTTC
CASSEGGGYGYTF
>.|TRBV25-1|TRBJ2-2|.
TGTGCCAGCAGTGAAAACACCGGGGAGCTGTTTTTT
CASSENTGELFF
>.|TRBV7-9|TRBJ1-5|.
TGTGCCAGCAGCTTAGGGCAGGGAATAAGAAATCAGCCCCAGCATTTT
CASSLGQGIRNQPQHF
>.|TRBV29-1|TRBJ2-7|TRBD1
TGCAGCGTTGAGGGACAGGGGCTCGACGAGCAGTACTTC
CSVEGQGLDEQYF
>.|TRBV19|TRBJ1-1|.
TGTGCCAGTAGTATAAGGAGTGGGGCAGGCCGTCCTGAAGCTTTCTTT
CASSIRSGAGRPEAFF
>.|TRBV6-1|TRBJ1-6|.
TGTGCCAGCAGTGCCATCCCTCAGGGCCGTCGGAATTCACCCCTCCACTTT
CASSAIPQGRRNSPLHF
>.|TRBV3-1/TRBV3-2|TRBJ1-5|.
TGTGCCAGCAGCCAGGGGCGGCAGCCCCAGCATTTT
CASSQGRQPQHF
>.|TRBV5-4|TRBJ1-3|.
TGTGCCAGCAGCCAGGACCGCAACTCTGGAAACACCATATATTTT
CASSQDRNSGNTIYF
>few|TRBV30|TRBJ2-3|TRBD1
TGTGCCTGGAGTGTGGGACAGAACACAGATACGCAGTATTTT
CAWSVGQNTDTQYF
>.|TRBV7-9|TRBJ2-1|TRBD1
TGTGCCAGCAGCTTGGGACAGGGTTACAATGAGCAGTTCTTC
CASSLGQGYNEQFF